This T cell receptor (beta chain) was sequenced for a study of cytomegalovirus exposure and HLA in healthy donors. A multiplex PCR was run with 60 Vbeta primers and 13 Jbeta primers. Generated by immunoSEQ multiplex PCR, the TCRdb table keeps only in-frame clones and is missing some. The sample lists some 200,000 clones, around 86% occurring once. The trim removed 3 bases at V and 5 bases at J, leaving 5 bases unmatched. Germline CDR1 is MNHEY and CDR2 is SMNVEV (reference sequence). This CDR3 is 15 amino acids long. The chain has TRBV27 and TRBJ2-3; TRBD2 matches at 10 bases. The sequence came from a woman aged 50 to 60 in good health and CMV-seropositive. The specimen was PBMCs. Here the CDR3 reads CASSFLAGEGDTQYF. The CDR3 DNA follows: TGTGCCAGCAGTTTCCTAGCGGGAGAGGGAGATACGCAGTATTTT.